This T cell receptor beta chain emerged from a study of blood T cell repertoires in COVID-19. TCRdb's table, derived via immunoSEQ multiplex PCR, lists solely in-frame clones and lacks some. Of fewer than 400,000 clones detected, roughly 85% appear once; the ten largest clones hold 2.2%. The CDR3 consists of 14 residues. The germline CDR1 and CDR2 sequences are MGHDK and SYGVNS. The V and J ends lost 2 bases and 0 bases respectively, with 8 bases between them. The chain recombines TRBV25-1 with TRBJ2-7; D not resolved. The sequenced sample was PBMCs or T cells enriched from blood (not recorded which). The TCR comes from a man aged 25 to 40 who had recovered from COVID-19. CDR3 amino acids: CASSEQKNSYEQYF. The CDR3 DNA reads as TGTGCCAGCAGTGAACAGAAGAACTCCTACGAGCAGTACTTC.